Shown below are 10 T cell receptor beta chains from a single sample sequenced in a study of T cells in Graves' hyperthyroidism and ophthalmopathy. RNA transcripts served as the template for amplifying TCR beta CDR3 regions. TCR CDR3 regions were first amplified by RT-PCR with HTBI primers. In TCRdb, the multiplex PCR reads were re-called with MiXCR into one record per CDR3 protein. Found here are under 400,000 distinct CDR3 sequences, roughly a fifth of them singletons; the top ten hold under 55%. Sequenced material: blood. These receptors were obtained from a woman aged 50 to 60 with Graves' hyperthyroidism.

The V call is TRBV29-1, the J call TRBJ1-3; 7 bases match TRBD1. This CDR3 is 15 amino acids long. The V gene's germline CDR1 is SQVTM and CDR2 ANQGSEA. The trim removed 3 bases at V and 0 bases at J, leaving 5 bases unmatched. For the CDR3, the DNA is TGCAGCGTTGATAACAGGGACAGCTCTGGAAACACCATATATTTT. This gives the protein CSVDNRDSSGNTIYF.

This chain links TRBV29-1 with TRBJ2-1; D unclear. V shed 4 bases and J shed 2 bases, with 6 bases lying between them. Looked up from germline, CDR1 is SQVTM and CDR2 is ANQGSEA. This CDR3 is built from 12 residues. The CDR3 protein is CSVGRPYNEQFF. In nucleotides, the CDR3 is TGCAGCGTTGGAAGGCCCTACAATGAGCAGTTCTTC.

There are many counts of this clonotype. The chain carries TRBV27 and TRBJ2-7; D gene ambiguous. CDR1 is MNHEY, CDR2 SMNVEV, per germline (reference sequence). With 5 bases removed from V and 3 bases from J, the gap between germline ends came to 14 bases. The length of the CDR3 is 14 residues. In DNA, the CDR3 is TGTGCCAGCAGTCCCCAGCGTTGGGGCTACGAGCAGTACTTC. Translation: CASSPQRWGYEQYF.

This clonotype appeared many times. The gene calls are TRBV27 and TRBJ2-1, with D tentatively TRBD1 (5 bases). The germline gives CDR1 MNHEY, CDR2 SMNVEV (reference sequence). This CDR3 is built from 18 residues. Deletions cut 5 bases from V and 9 bases from J, with 29 bases between. In DNA form, the CDR3 reads TGTGCCAGCAGTGGCAGGGTGATCATATTGAGCCCTAAGGTTGAGCAGTTCTTC. Translating it yields CASSGRVIILSPKVEQFF.

This clonotype was picked up a small number of times. This chain joins TRBV9 and TRBJ1-3; no definite D call. Germline V gives CDR1 SGDLS, CDR2 YYNGEE. Trimming left V 0 bases short and J 1 base short, with 14 bases between. The CDR3 sequence is 17 residues long. CDR3 region: CASSVAVGDLSGNTIYF. CDR3 coding DNA: TGTGCCAGCAGCGTAGCGGTGGGCGATCTATCTGGAAACACCATATATTTT.

The chain links TRBV9 to TRBJ2-7; 9 positions match TRBD1. CDR3 length equals 19 residues. V lost 3 bases, J lost 4 bases, and 20 bases stayed unmatched. Germline loops: CDR1 SGDLS, CDR2 YYNGEE. The CDR3 is CASSDPRGGSGTGYYEQYF. The CDR3 coding sequence is TGTGCCAGCAGCGACCCAAGGGGAGGAAGCGGGACAGGGTATTACGAGCAGTACTTC.

This clonotype was seen repeatedly, ten times or more. The chain joins TRBV5-1 to TRBJ2-5; the D is unclear. The CDR3 is made up of 12 amino acids. Germline V lookup: CDR1 SGHRS, CDR2 YFSETQ. Trimming took off 4 bases at V and 5 bases at J, with 9 bases between the two ends. CDR3 nucleotides: TGCGCCAGCAGCGAGCGCCGTGAGACCCAGTACTTC. Its protein is CASSERRETQYF.

This clonotype is a singleton in its sample. At one end the junction does not follow the germline gene, possibly because of a read error. J is TRBJ2-5 and V is TRBV5-8; 16 positions agree with TRBD2. Germline V lookup: CDR1 SGHTS, CDR2 YDEGEE. This CDR3 region has 16 residues. CDR3: CVSSGTSGGAGETQYF. The CDR3 DNA reads as TGTGTCAGCAGCGGGACTAGCGGGGGGGCGGGAGAGACCCAGTACTTC.

J is TRBJ1-1 and V is TRBV18, with D unclear. Germline V CDR1 and CDR2: KGHSH, LQKENI. Trimming stripped 11 bases from V and 1 base from J, with 11 bases between. The CDR3 loop spans 12 amino acids. The CDR3 region is CASKIANTEAFF. DNA of the CDR3: TGTGCCTCCAAAATCGCGAACACTGAAGCTTTCTTT.

This clonotype was picked up many times. The rearrangement joins TRBV2 to TRBJ1-6, with D perhaps TRBD1 (5 bases). The CDR3 length is 14 residues. Germline V CDR1 and CDR2: SNHLY, FYNNEI. The V gene lost 1 base and the J gene lost 10 bases, with 11 bases spanning the gap. DNA for the CDR3: TGTGCCAGCAGTGAAGAGGGAGCAGGGTCACCCCTCCACTTT. This encodes CASSEEGAGSPLHF.